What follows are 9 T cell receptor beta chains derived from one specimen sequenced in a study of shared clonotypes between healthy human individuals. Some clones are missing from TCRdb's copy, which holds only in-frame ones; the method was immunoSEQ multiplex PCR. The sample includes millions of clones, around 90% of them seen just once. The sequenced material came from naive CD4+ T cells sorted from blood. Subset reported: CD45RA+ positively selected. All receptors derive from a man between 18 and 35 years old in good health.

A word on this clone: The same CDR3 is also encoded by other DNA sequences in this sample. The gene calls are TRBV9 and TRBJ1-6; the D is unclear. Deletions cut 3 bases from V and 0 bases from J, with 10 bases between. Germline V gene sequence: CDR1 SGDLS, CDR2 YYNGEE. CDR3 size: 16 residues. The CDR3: CASSADGSSYNSPLHF. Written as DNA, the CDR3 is TGTGCCAGCAGCGCGGATGGGAGCTCCTATAATTCACCCCTCCACTTT.

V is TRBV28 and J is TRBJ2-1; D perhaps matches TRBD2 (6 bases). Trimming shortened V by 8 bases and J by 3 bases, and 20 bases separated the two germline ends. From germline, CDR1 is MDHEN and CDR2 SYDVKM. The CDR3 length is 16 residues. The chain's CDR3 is CASLALGGQLYNEQFF. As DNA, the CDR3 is TGTGCCAGCCTCGCGTTGGGGGGTCAACTCTACAATGAGCAGTTCTTC.

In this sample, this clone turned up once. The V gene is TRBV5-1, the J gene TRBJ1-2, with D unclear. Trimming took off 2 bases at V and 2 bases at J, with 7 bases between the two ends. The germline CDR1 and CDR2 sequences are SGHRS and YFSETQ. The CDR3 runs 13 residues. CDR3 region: CASSFSTNYGYTF. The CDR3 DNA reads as TGCGCCAGCAGCTTTAGTACCAACTATGGCTACACCTTC.

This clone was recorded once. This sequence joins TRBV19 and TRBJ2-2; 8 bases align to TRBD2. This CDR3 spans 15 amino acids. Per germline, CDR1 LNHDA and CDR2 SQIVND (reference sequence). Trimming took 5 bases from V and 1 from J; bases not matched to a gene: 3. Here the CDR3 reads CASSRTSRNTGELFF. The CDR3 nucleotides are TGTGCCAGTAGTCGGACTAGCAGGAACACCGGGGAGCTGTTTTTT.

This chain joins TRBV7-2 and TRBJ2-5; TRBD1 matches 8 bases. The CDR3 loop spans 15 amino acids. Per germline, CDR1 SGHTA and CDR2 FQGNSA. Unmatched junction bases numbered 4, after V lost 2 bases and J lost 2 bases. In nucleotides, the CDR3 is TGTGCCAGCAGCTTAACTGGGACAGGACAAGAGACCCAGTACTTC. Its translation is CASSLTGTGQETQYF.

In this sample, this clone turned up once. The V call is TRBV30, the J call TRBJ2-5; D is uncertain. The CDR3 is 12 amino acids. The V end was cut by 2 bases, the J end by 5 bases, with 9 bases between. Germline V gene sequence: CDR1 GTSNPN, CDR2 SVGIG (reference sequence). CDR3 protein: CAWSPGMETQYF. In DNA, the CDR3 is TGTGCCTGGAGTCCGGGTATGGAGACCCAGTACTTC.

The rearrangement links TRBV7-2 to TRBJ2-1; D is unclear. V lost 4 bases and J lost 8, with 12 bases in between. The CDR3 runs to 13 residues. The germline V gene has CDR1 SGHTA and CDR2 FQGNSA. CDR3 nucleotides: TGTGCCAGCAGCTACCCCTTAATGGATGAGCAGTTCTTC. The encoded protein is CASSYPLMDEQFF.

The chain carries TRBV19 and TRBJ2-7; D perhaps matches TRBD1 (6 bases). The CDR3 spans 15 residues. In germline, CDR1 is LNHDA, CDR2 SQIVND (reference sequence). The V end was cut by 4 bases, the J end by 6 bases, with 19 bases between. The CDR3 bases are TGTGCCAGTAGTACCGACAGGACGGCCACACCCGAGCAGTACTTC. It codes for CASSTDRTATPEQYF. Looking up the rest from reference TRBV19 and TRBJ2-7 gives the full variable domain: DGGITQSPKYLFRKEGQNVTLSCEQNLNHDAMYWYRQDPGQGLRLIYYSQIVNDFQKGDIAEGYSVSREKKESFPLTVTSAQKNPTAFYLCASSTDRTATPEQYFGPGTRLTVT.

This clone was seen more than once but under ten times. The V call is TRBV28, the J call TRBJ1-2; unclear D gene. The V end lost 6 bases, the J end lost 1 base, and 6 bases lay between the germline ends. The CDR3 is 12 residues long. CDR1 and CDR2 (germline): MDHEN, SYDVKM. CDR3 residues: CASRRLNYGYTF. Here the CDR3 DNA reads TGTGCCAGCAGAAGGCTTAACTATGGCTACACCTTC.